This T cell receptor beta chain was found in a study of shared clonotypes between healthy human individuals. Study observations and caveats: For sorted subsets, rarefaction showed incomplete sequencing despite large depth.

Every subset's genomic DNA went evenly onto several immunoSEQ plates. Clones were read by immunoSEQ multiplex PCR, and TCRdb kept only the in-frame ones, dropping some. This sample yields 1,100,000 or so clones, of which around 78% are seen a single time; approximately 0.5% belongs to the top ten. Details on this clone: What it recognizes is unknown.

The CDR3 runs to 16 residues. Germline loops: CDR1 LNHNV, CDR2 YYDKDF (reference sequence). Trimming shortened V by 0 bases and J by 8 bases, and 19 bases separated the two germline ends. The sequenced sample consisted of memory CD4+ T cells from PBMCs. The subset here: CD45RA-negative fraction. The TCR sequence derives from a young man in good health. Some clones in this sample may be carry-over from other donors' samples. V and J are TRBV15 and TRBJ1-2, with a possible D match to TRBD1 (5 bases). The CDR3 bases are TGTGCCACCAGCAGAGATTTGGAGTCAGGGACGGGCGGCTACACCTTC. Translating it yields CATSRDLESGTGGYTF.